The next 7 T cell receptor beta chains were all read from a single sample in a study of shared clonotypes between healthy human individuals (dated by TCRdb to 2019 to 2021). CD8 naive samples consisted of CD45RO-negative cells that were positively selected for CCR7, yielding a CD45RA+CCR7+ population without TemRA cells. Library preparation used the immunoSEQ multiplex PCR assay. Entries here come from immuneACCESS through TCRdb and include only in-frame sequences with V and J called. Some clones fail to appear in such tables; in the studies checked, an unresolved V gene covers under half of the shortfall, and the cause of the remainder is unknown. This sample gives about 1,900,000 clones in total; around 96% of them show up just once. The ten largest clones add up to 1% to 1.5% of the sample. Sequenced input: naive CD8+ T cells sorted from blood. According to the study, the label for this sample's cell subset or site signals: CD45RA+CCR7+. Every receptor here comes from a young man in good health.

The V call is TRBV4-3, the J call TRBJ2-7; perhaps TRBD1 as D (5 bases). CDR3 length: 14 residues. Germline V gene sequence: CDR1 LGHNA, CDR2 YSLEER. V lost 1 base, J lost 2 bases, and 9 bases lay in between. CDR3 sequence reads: CASSQGTFTYEQYF. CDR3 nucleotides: TGCGCCAGCAGCCAAGGGACATTTACCTACGAGCAGTACTTC.

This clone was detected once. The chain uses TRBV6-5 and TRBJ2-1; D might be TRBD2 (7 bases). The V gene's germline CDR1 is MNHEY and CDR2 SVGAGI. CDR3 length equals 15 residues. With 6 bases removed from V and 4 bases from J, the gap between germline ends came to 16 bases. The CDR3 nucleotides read TGTGCCAGCAGCTACGAGGGGGGGGTATACAATGAGCAGTTCTTC. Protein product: CASSYEGGVYNEQFF.

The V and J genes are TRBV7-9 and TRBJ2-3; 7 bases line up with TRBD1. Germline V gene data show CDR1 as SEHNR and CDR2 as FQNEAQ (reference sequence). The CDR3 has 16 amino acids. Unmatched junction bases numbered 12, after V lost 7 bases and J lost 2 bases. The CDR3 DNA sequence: TGTGCCAGCACTTATCTAACAGGGGTAACCACAGATACGCAGTATTTT. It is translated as CASTYLTGVTTDTQYF.

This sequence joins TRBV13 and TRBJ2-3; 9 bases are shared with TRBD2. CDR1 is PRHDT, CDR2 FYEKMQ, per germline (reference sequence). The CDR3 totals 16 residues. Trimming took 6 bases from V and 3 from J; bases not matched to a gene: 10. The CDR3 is CASSIGTSLSTDTQYF. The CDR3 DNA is TGTGCCAGCAGTATCGGGACTAGCCTTAGTACAGATACGCAGTATTTT. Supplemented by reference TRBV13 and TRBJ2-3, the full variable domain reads AAGVIQSPRHLIKEKRETATLKCYPIPRHDTVYWYQQGPGQDPQFLISFYEKMQSDKGSIPDRFSAQQFSDYHSELNMSSLELGDSALYFCASSIGTSLSTDTQYFGPGTRLTVL.

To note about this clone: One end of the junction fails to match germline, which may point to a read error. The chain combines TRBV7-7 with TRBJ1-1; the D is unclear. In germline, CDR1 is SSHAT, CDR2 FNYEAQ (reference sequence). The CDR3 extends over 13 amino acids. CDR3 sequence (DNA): TGTGCTAGCAGCCTACAGCTGAACACTGAAGCTTTCTTT. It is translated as CASSLQLNTEAFF. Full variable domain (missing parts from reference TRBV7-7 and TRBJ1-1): GAGVSQSPRYKVTKRGQDVTLRCDPISSHATLYWYQQALGQGPEFLTYFNYEAQPDKSGLPSDRFSAERPEGSISTLTIQRTEQRDSAMYRCASSLQLNTEAFFGQGTRLTVV.

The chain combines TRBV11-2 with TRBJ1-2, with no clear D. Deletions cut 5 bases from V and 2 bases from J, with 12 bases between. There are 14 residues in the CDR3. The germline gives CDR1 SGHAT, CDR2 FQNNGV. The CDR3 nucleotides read TGTGCCAGCAGCGTAGGTGAAATCAACTATGGCTACACCTTC. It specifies CASSVGEINYGYTF.

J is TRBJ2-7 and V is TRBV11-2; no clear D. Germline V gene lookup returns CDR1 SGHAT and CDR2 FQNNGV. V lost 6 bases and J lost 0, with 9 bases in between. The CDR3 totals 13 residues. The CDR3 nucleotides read TGTGCCAGCAGTGCCACAATCTCCTACGAGCAGTACTTC. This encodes CASSATISYEQYF.